This TCR beta chain was recorded in a study of cytomegalovirus exposure and HLA in healthy donors (dated by TCRdb to 2016 to 2017). About the full investigation: According to an earlier analysis of a few hundred of the donors, 150 million to 200 million T cells yielded some 110 million unique TCR beta sequences and about 300 Gb of sequence data. Approximately 310 gigabases of sequencing data and tens of millions of unique TCR sequences were included in an early release covering around 600 HLA-typed donors. Of the roughly 400 genotyped donors, about 84% fell in the genetic ancestry cluster associated with self-reported Caucasian donors. The aim of the study was to test whether cataloging public T cell receptors could identify signatures of past pathogen exposure. The study profiled the T cell repertoires of about 640 subjects by immunosequencing and related them to cytomegalovirus serostatus. Besides the first cohort of around 700 subjects, a separate validation cohort made up of over 95 different subjects was used. The study combined high-throughput TCR immunosequencing, statistical association of individual TCRs with disease status, and machine learning to predict cytomegalovirus infection status. In a later analysis, previously published TCR beta repertoires from about 670 donors were re-analyzed and high-resolution HLA genotyping was added so that TCR occurrence patterns could be studied. The later analysis used no new phenotypic data to find candidate immune exposures, relying instead on TCR beta sequences and their occurrence across donors. An earlier analysis of around 580 of the donors used high-throughput TCR beta sequencing to judge whether each TCR beta V gene segment behaved as functional or pseudogenic. Alongside the repertoire data, information on donor age, sex, ethnicity and CMV serostatus was compiled. A later genetic analysis took genome-wide SNP genotypes for about 65% of the 666 donors and used that subset as a discovery cohort. Every discovery cohort repertoire had been produced on one sequencing platform. Both class I and class II loci were covered by HLA typing, at four-digit resolution. The number of donors typed differed by locus, with about 629-630 for A, B, C, DRB1 and DQB1, more than 500 for DQA1, some 570 for DPA1, and around 430 for DPB1. Because of strong linkage in the cohort, roughly five DR-DQ haplotypes were treated as single units for association and clustering. Among several hundred genotyped donors of the cohort, an average of approximately 240,000 unique TCR beta nucleotide sequences was sequenced per donor, of which about 18% were non-productive.

What the work shows at the level of the full study, not this receptor alone: According to the authors, the approach could potentially be generalized to other disease states and immunological phenotypes. In a later analysis, most CMV-associated TCR beta chains were found to appear HLA-restricted, with HLA associations seemingly driven largely by CMV exposure. A group of highly shared sequence variants was considered likely to be a technical artifact of the sequencing pipeline. Broadly in line with IMGT annotations, most TCR beta V segments showed up in productive rearrangements about 87% or about 30% of the time in an earlier analysis of about 500 of the donors. Because counts were too low, roughly 18 rarely observed V segments, including chromosome 9 orphons, were left out of the earlier analysis of a few hundred of the donors. At a false discovery rate of 0.05, a later analysis linked 16,951 TCR beta sequences to specific HLA alleles. The only immune exposure information available for the cohort was CMV serostatus. The classifier was reported to diagnose cytomegalovirus status with high specificity and sensitivity in both the original and validation cohorts. The study gave a list of roughly 150 TCR beta chains associated with cytomegalovirus. In vitro tests confirmed that a few of the cytomegalovirus-associated TCR beta chains recognize cytomegalovirus antigens. Strong co-occurrence of HLA alleles, especially DR and DQ, made assigning TCR associations to individual alleles difficult. This cohort had only TCR beta chains sequenced, and the lack of alpha or paired-chain data limited which features could be detected. Some IMGT-functional V segments, including TRBV6-2 and TRBV6-3, could not be distinguished by the 87-base-pair reads and were therefore excluded. In a later genetic analysis, fewer N-insertions in productive TCRs were reported among donors in an Asian-associated ancestry cluster than the roughly 700-donor mean. A later analysis reported that several top co-occurrence clusters appeared linked to parvovirus B19, influenza, CMV and Epstein-Barr virus. In a later analysis, TCR association rates were found to vary across HLA loci, with the most associated TCRs seen for DRB1 alleles and the fewest for HLA-C alleles. While some public TCRs were present in many individuals, most TCR sequences turned up only very rarely across donors. Because some donors lacked HLA typing at each locus, the association tests relied only on the typed subset. In a later analysis, HLA-associated TCR beta chains showed more clonal expansion and lower generation probabilities than non-associated chains that were equally common. A further reported finding was that TCR beta sequences accurately predicted the HLA-A and HLA-B alleles for most subjects in the first cohort. A later genetic analysis associated a missense DCLRE1C variant with V-gene and J-gene trimming of TCR beta chains, and an independent cohort replicated the association. Correlated functional status among segregating V segments might be attributable to linkage disequilibrium, but an unknown experimental factor could not be ruled out. Sequencing depth was assumed to be roughly uniform across donors in the presence/absence analyses, though that assumption may not hold.

In total, around 600 healthy bone marrow donors made up the cohort. Cohort members were all nominally healthy when sampled, although unrecorded immune exposures were likely present. The donor was CMV seropositive and was included in the group of 289 seropositive cohort members. Every donor gave a peripheral blood sample, and the peripheral blood mononuclear cells from that sample were used for TCR beta sequencing. Genomic DNA extraction from the blood cell samples was performed with the Qiagen DNeasy Blood Extraction Kit. Comment on this clone: The antigen this receptor binds is unknown. One base away there is no much larger clone; base qualities are not given.

V and J are trimmed by 0 bases and 0 bases, and the gene matches miss 8 bases of the junction. The germline V gene supplies CDR1 SGHRS and CDR2 YFSETQ. The CDR3 runs 19 amino acids, cysteine and phenylalanine included. Left in the record is the CDR3 DNA by itself, 57 bases read in frame from the first base. Library preparation employed the immunoSEQ multiplex PCR assay. A mixture of 60 forward primers for TCR Vbeta segments and 13 reverse primers for TCR Jbeta segments was used in the multiplex PCR. The CDR3 region of rearranged TCR beta genes was amplified from genomic DNA by a multiplex PCR assay. The amplified TCR beta libraries were sequenced on the Illumina HiSeq System as 87-base-pair reads. The authors' pipeline ran thus. In a later analysis, some 80 million unique TCR beta chains were counted across the approximately 620 repertoires, and approximately 9.9 million of these chains were shared by at least two donors. To remove PCR and sequencing errors, raw reads were error-corrected and collapsed into unique sequences using a nearest-neighbor algorithm that merged closely related sequences. V, D and J gene segments were assigned by aligning CDR3 sequences to IMGT reference sequences. For a sequence to be retained, at least a six-nucleotide match to both a V gene segment and a J gene segment was required. A rearrangement counted as productive if the CDR3 had no stop codons and remained in frame with V and J, and every other rearrangement counted as non-productive. CDR3 was defined by IMGT convention, running from the second conserved V-encoded cysteine to the conserved J-encoded phenylalanine. The earlier analysis of roughly 590 of the donors excluded any sequence lacking an unambiguous match to a single V gene segment. In an earlier analysis of 587 of the donors, V segments were called functional above 56.7% productive rearrangements and were called segregating when the between-donor standard deviation exceeded 5%. A statistical classification framework was developed to diagnose cytomegalovirus status using the catalog of TCR beta chain sequences. In a later analysis, TCR nucleotide sequences were compared against IMGT/GENE-DB human TR gene sequences so that V and J genes could be assigned. In a later analysis, CDR3 sequences and most-parsimonious VDJ recombination scenarios were assigned using the TCRdist pipeline. A later analysis defined each TCR beta chain by its CDR3 amino acid sequence plus V-gene family, and excluded reads lacking a unique V-gene family. As a way to deal with suspected cross-contamination and a sequencing artifact, a later analysis dropped roughly 600 nucleotide sequences that were highly shared and had low generation probability. For each public chain, a later analysis derived a clonal expansion index from normalized ranks of inferred template counts within each repertoire. In a later analysis, generation probabilities were computed using a VDJ recombination model fitted to out-of-frame rearrangements, and the results were checked against IGoR. A later analysis scored TCR-TCR, TCR-HLA and TCR-CMV co-occurrence with hypergeometric tests, applying a repertoire-size bias correction to TCR pairs. A later analysis estimated false discovery rates by permuting HLA or CMV assignments 20 times. A later analysis grouped co-occurring TCRs with DBSCAN, adding TCRdist sequence similarity when clustering within HLA-allele-positive subsets. Repertoires with fewer than 30,000 or more than 120,000 public chains, plus five repertoires with anomalous nucleotide sharing, were excluded from co-occurrence clustering. The table comes from immuneACCESS by way of TCRdb, which keeps in-frame sequences with V and J called. Part of the clones is missing from these tables; in studies checked, under half for an unresolved V gene and the rest for unknown reasons. Clone size and V and J calls were adopted from that table, with D and trimming inferred from the DNA. For this sample there are about 120,000 clones; more than 60% appear just once. The ten top clones hold 2.5% to 3.5% of the sample.

The sequence came from a woman between 40 and 50 years old in good health and CMV-seropositive. Material for sequencing was PBMCs. The rearrangement joined TRBV5-1 to TRBJ2-5; a stretch of 13 junction bases matches TRBD2. Here is the DNA: TGCGCCAGCAGCTTGGCCGTACTAGCGGGAGGGCTTTACCAAGAGACCCAGTACTTC. Protein translation: CASSLAVLAGGLYQETQYF.